These 21 T cell receptor beta chains originate from one sample sequenced in a study of blood T cell repertoires in COVID-19. The repertoire was sequenced with immunoSEQ multiplex PCR; TCRdb's copy has only in-frame clones and lacks some. The table shows a few hundred thousand clones, with 87% occurring only once. Sequenced input: PBMCs or T cells enriched from blood (not recorded which). The receptor source for this set is a man aged 40-49 years in a cohort exposed to, infected with or recovered from COVID-19 (not recorded which).

The gene calls are TRBV28 and TRBJ1-5; the D gene is possibly TRBD1 (6 bases). The V gene lost 6 bases and the J gene lost 5 bases, with 14 bases spanning the gap. Germline CDR1 reads MDHEN; CDR2 reads SYDVKM. The CDR3 loop spans 14 amino acids. CDR3 DNA sequence: TGTGCCAGCAGGTCCGGGGGGGCCCATCAGCCCCAGCATTTT. Protein product: CASRSGGAHQPQHF.

This chain joins TRBV19 and TRBJ2-5; weak D call: TRBD2 (6 bases). Germline-derived CDR1 and CDR2 are LNHDA and SQIVND (reference sequence). V dropped 3 bases and J dropped 4 bases, with 15 bases sitting between them. The CDR3 runs 15 residues. CDR3 region: CASSIPLARGETQYF. The CDR3 region has the DNA TGTGCCAGTAGTATCCCCCTAGCGAGAGGAGAGACCCAGTACTTC.

This chain connects TRBV11-2 to TRBJ2-7, with D possibly being TRBD1 (6 bases). The CDR3 length is 15 residues. Germline assignment: CDR1 SGHAT and CDR2 FQNNGV. Trimming removed 4 bases from V and 0 bases from J, with 13 bases in between. The CDR3 is CASSSADRSSYEQYF. In DNA form, the CDR3 reads TGTGCCAGCAGCTCCGCTGACAGGAGCTCCTACGAGCAGTACTTC.

The CDR3 sequence: CASSPRTSGQSSYEQYF. The CDR3 nucleotides are TGTGCCAGCAGCCCTCGGACTAGCGGCCAAAGCTCCTACGAGCAGTACTTC. The chain is built from TRBV7-6 and TRBJ2-7; 10 nucleotides agree with TRBD2. With V trimmed by 5 bases and J by 0 bases, 10 bases remained unmatched. The germline V gene has CDR1 SGHVS and CDR2 FNYEAQ. The CDR3 length is 17 residues.

The CDR3 nucleotides read TGTGCCAGCACAACTGGCGGTAGCTCCTACAATGAGCAGTTCTTC. Translated, it gives CASTTGGSSYNEQFF. The V gene is TRBV5-4, the J gene TRBJ2-1, with unresolved D. Germline V CDR1 and CDR2: SGHNT, YYREEE (reference sequence). Trimming cost V 6 bases and J 0 bases, with 13 bases left between them. The CDR3 runs 15 residues.

The chain combines TRBV4-1 with TRBJ2-1, with TRBD1 matching over 8 bases. The CDR3 contains 14 residues. The trim removed 7 bases at V and 5 bases at J, leaving 7 bases unmatched. Germline-derived CDR1 and CDR2 are MGHRA and YSYEKL. Written as DNA, the CDR3 is TGCGCCAGCACCGGTGGACAGGGAGACAATGAGCAGTTCTTC. Translating gives CASTGGQGDNEQFF.

This chain connects TRBV11-2 to TRBJ2-2, with TRBD1 identical over 9 bases. The trim removed 4 bases at V and 5 bases at J, leaving 5 bases unmatched. The CDR3 runs 15 residues. Germline values: CDR1 SGHAT, CDR2 FQNNGV. Written as DNA, the CDR3 is TGTGCCAGCAGCTCTGGGACAGGGAATACCGGGGAGCTGTTTTTT. Translated: CASSSGTGNTGELFF.

This sequence joins TRBV6-5 and TRBJ1-1, with D possibly matching TRBD1 (5 bases). V lost 8 bases and J 5 bases, leaving 18 bases between the germline ends. CDR1 and CDR2 (germline): MNHEY, SVGAGI. CDR3 length: 14 amino acids. In nucleotides, the CDR3 is TGTGCCAGCCTTCTTGGGGGGGATAGAACTGAAGCTTTCTTT. This sequence encodes CASLLGGDRTEAFF.

The chain is built from TRBV19 and TRBJ2-1; 10 bases fit TRBD1. In germline, CDR1 is LNHDA, CDR2 SQIVND (reference sequence). The CDR3 is 13 amino acids. V was clipped by 6 bases and J by 6 bases; unmatched bases: 2. The CDR3 sequence is CASRGTGANEQFF. As DNA, the CDR3 is TGTGCCAGTAGGGGGACAGGGGCCAATGAGCAGTTCTTC. The complete variable domain, with remaining parts taken from reference TRBV19 and TRBJ2-1, reads DGGITQSPKYLFRKEGQNVTLSCEQNLNHDAMYWYRQDPGQGLRLIYYSQIVNDFQKGDIAEGYSVSREKKESFPLTVTSAQKNPTAFYLCASRGTGANEQFFGPGTRLTVL.

A few counts support this clone. The rearrangement joins TRBV5-1 to TRBJ2-7; 7 nucleotides align to TRBD1. This CDR3 is built from 15 residues. Germline V gives CDR1 SGHRS, CDR2 YFSETQ. After removal of 2 bases from V and 1 base from J, the junction contained 6 bases not matched to a gene. The CDR3 sequence: CASSFMGQMSYEQYF. The CDR3 DNA reads as TGCGCCAGCAGCTTTATGGGACAGATGTCCTACGAGCAGTACTTC. The full variable domain, completed using reference TRBV5-1 and TRBJ2-7, is KAGVTQTPRYLIKTRGQQVTLSCSPISGHRSVSWYQQTPGQGLQFLFEYFSETQRNKGNFPGRFSGRQFSNSRSEMNVSTLELGDSALYLCASSFMGQMSYEQYFGPGTRLTVT.

This chain connects TRBV5-1 to TRBJ2-3; no definite D call. Germline loops: CDR1 SGHRS, CDR2 YFSETQ. Trimming pared 0 bases from V and 1 base from J, leaving 15 bases between. The CDR3 runs 17 residues. CDR3 amino acids: CASSLASGPSGTDTQYF. The DNA for the CDR3 is TGCGCCAGCAGCTTGGCATCGGGTCCATCCGGCACAGATACGCAGTATTTT.

V is TRBV5-6 and J is TRBJ1-1, with D possibly being TRBD1 (6 bases). The germline V gene encodes CDR1 SGHDT and CDR2 YYEEEE. CDR3 length equals 12 residues. V gave up 0 bases and J gave up 10 bases, with 10 bases separating them. This CDR3 is CASSLDSRGAFF. CDR3 nucleotides: TGTGCCAGCAGCTTGGATAGCAGGGGAGCTTTCTTT.

This clone was observed once. This chain uses TRBV30 with TRBJ2-1; 11 bases map to TRBD1. J lost 5 bases, V lost 5 bases, and 8 bases had no gene match. CDR1 GTSNPN and CDR2 SVGIG come from the germline V gene (reference sequence). This CDR3 spans 15 amino acids. The CDR3 region has the DNA TGTGCCTGGGCCCAAGGACAGGGGGCGCACAATGAGCAGTTCTTC. Its translation is CAWAQGQGAHNEQFF.

The chain recombines TRBV15 with TRBJ2-5; the match to TRBD1 covers 7 bases. Losses at the gene ends were 0 bases for V and 5 bases for J; bases not matched to a gene: 6. Per the germline V gene, CDR1 is LNHNV and CDR2 is YYDKDF (reference sequence). CDR3 size: 15 residues. CDR3 in DNA: TGTGCCACCAGCAGAGATCGAGGGGGCCGGGAGACCCAGTACTTC. It specifies CATSRDRGGRETQYF.

V and J are TRBV5-6 and TRBJ2-1; 8 positions match TRBD2. V lost 7 bases to trimming and J lost 5 bases; unmatched junction nucleotides: 5. Germline CDR1 SGHDT, CDR2 YYEEEE. The CDR3 totals 13 residues. This CDR3 reads CASLSGNNNEQFF. In nucleotides, the CDR3 is TGTGCCAGCCTTAGCGGGAATAACAATGAGCAGTTCTTC.

The rearrangement joins TRBV7-2 to TRBJ2-6, with TRBD2 as a possible D gene (5 bases). The CDR3 spans 15 residues. Germline loops: CDR1 SGHTA, CDR2 FQGNSA. Between the trimmed V and J ends, which lost 5 bases and 2 bases, there was a span of 10 bases. CDR3 amino acids: CASSPDLTGANVLTF. CDR3 in DNA: TGTGCCAGCAGCCCGGACTTGACTGGGGCCAACGTCCTGACTTTC.

The rearrangement joins TRBV2 to TRBJ1-1, with 7 bases matching TRBD1. The CDR3 consists of 17 residues. V dropped 6 bases and J dropped 5; count of bases not matched to a gene: 18. Germline V gene sequence: CDR1 SNHLY, CDR2 FYNNEI. The CDR3 DNA is TGTGCCAGCAGCCCAAAAATAGGGTCACAGGGGAGGACTGAAGCTTTCTTT. This translates into CASSPKIGSQGRTEAFF.

This clone occurred once. The V call is TRBV4-1, the J call TRBJ2-7, with D possibly being TRBD1 (5 bases). The germline V gene encodes CDR1 MGHRA and CDR2 YSYEKL. Trimming removed 1 base from V and 4 bases from J, with 11 bases in between. The CDR3 covers 14 residues. The CDR3 reads CASSQGLRAYEQYF. The CDR3 DNA reads as TGCGCCAGCAGCCAAGGTCTCAGGGCGTACGAGCAGTACTTC.

This sequence joins TRBV28 and TRBJ1-4; the D is unclear. Trimming took off 4 bases at V and 7 bases at J, with 19 bases between the two ends. There are 16 residues in the CDR3. Looked up from germline, CDR1 is MDHEN and CDR2 is SYDVKM. The CDR3 is CASSSAGYGPSEKLFF. The CDR3, as DNA: TGTGCCAGCAGTTCGGCGGGCTACGGGCCTAGTGAAAAACTGTTTTTT.

V is TRBV5-5 and J is TRBJ2-2, with TRBD1 matching over 7 bases. CDR1 and CDR2 from the germline V gene are SGHKS and YYEKEE (reference sequence). The V and J ends lost 2 bases and 0 bases, in that order; junction bases with no gene match: 7. The CDR3 spans 17 residues. In DNA form, the CDR3 reads TGTGCCAGCAGCTTAGGGGGACAGCACGCGAACACCGGGGAGCTGTTTTTT. Its protein is CASSLGGQHANTGELFF.

The chain couples TRBV10-3 to TRBJ1-1, with 8 bases aligning to TRBD1. The CDR3 is made up of 11 amino acids. With 10 bases clipped from V and 7 bases from J, the junction kept 5 bases outside the gene matches. Per germline, CDR1 ENHRY and CDR2 SYGVKD. In DNA form, the CDR3 reads TGTGCCACGACAGGGGTAGGTGAAGCTTTCTTT. This sequence encodes CATTGVGEAFF.